This T cell receptor (beta chain) comes out of a study of blood T cells in healthy people across ages. Trimming took 4 bases from V and 0 from J, leaving 16 bases between them. Germline loops: CDR1 SEHNR, CDR2 FQNEAQ (reference sequence). The CDR3 covers 17 residues. PCR was performed a second time for about 6 to 11 cycles using a sample-barcoded 5' primer and a J-beta primer mix. Each cDNA molecule was tagged by a template-switch adaptor that had 12 random nucleotides. TCRdb fed the 5' RACE reads into MiXCR, producing one record per CDR3 protein. This sample yields 600,000 to 1,000,000 distinct CDR3 sequences, of which 20% to 25% are seen a single time; approximately 4% belongs to the top ten. These same data were also listed under a study on T cells of mothers and their children. That paper notes: Input to cDNA synthesis comprised all extracted RNA, at a ratio of roughly 1.5 ug per 15 ul. When the second PCR was run, its M1S primer added sample barcodes and 2-4 random nucleotides.

The clonotype was recovered from a boy younger than 18 in good health. The specimen sequenced was blood. This chain joins TRBV7-9 and TRBJ2-1, with D possibly being TRBD2 (6 bases). The CDR3 reads CASSSTIAVYSYNEQFF. The CDR3, as DNA: TGTGCCAGCAGCTCCACCATAGCGGTCTACTCCTACAATGAGCAGTTCTTC. Variable domain in full (rest from reference TRBV7-9 and TRBJ2-1): DTGVSQNPRHKITKRGQNVTFRCDPISEHNRLYWYRQTLGQGPEFLTYFQNEAQLEKSRLLSDRFSAERPKGSFSTLEIQRTEQGDSAMYLCASSSTIAVYSYNEQFFGPGTRLTVL.